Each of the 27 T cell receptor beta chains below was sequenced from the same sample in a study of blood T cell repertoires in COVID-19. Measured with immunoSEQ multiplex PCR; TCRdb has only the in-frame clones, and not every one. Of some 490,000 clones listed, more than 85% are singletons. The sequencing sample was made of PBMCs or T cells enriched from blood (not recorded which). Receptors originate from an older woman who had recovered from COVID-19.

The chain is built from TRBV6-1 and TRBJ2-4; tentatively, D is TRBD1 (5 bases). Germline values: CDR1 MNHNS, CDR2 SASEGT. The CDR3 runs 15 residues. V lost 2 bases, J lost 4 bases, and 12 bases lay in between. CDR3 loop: CASSEQGMGKNIQYF. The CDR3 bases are TGTGCCAGCAGTGAACAGGGAATGGGTAAAAACATTCAGTACTTC.

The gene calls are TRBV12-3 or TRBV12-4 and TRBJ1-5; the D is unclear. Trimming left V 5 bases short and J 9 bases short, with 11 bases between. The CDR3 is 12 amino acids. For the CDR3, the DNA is TGTGCCAGCAGTCTTTTATCGGGGCCCCAGCATTTT. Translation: CASSLLSGPQHF.

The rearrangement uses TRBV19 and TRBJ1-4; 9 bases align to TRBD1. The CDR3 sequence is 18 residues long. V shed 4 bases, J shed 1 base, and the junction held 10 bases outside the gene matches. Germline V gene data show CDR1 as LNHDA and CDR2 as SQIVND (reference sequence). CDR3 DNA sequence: TGTGCCAGTAGTAAGGACAGGGGACACCTTTTAACTAATGAAAAACTGTTTTTT. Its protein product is CASSKDRGHLLTNEKLFF.

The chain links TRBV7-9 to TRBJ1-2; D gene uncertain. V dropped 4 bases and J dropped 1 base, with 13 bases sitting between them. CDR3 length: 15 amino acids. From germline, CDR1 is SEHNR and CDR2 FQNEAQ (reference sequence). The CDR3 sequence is CASSWDSEDNYGYTF. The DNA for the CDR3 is TGTGCCAGCAGCTGGGATAGCGAGGATAACTATGGCTACACCTTC.

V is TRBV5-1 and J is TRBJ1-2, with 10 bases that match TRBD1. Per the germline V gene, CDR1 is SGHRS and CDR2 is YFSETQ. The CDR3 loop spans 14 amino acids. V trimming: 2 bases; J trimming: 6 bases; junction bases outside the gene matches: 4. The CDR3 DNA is TGCGCCAGCAGCTTCGACAGGGGGCGGGATGGCTACACCTTC. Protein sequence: CASSFDRGRDGYTF.

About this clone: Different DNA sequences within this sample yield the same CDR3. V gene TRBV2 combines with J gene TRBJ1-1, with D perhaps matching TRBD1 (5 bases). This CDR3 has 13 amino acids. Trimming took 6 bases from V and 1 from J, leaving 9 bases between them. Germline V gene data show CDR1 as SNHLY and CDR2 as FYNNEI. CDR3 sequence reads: CASRPDRNTEAFF. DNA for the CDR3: TGTGCCAGCAGGCCCGACAGGAACACTGAAGCTTTCTTT.

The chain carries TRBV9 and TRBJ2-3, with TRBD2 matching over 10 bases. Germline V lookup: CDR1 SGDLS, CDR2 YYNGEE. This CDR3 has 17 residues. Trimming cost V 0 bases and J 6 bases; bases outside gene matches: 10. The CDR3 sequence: CASSVGASGGSWDTQYF. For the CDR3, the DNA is TGTGCCAGCAGCGTAGGGGCTAGCGGGGGTTCGTGGGATACGCAGTATTTT.

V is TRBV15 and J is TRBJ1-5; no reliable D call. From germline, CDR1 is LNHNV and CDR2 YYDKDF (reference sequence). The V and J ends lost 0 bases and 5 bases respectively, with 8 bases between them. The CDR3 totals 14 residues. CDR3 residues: CATSRDPEDQPQHF. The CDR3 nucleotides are TGTGCCACCAGCAGAGATCCAGAAGATCAGCCCCAGCATTTT.

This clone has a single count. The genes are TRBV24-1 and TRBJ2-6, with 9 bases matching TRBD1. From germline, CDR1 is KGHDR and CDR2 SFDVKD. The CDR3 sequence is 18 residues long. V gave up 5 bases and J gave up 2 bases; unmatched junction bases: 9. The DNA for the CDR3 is TGTGCCACCAGTGGGGGACAGGGCCAGCGAACTGGGGCCAACGTCCTGACTTTC. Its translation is CATSGGQGQRTGANVLTF.

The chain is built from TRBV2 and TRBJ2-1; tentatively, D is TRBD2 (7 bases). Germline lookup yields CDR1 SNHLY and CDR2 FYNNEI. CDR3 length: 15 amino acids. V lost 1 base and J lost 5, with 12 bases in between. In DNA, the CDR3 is TGTGCCAGCAGTGAAGGCGTGGGGGGGCACAATGAGCAGTTCTTC. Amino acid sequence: CASSEGVGGHNEQFF.

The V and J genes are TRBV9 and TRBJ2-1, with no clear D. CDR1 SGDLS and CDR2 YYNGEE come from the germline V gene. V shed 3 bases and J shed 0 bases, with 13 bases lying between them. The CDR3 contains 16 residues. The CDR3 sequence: CASSALSASSYNEQFF. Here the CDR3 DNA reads TGTGCCAGCAGCGCCCTATCAGCTAGCTCCTACAATGAGCAGTTCTTC.

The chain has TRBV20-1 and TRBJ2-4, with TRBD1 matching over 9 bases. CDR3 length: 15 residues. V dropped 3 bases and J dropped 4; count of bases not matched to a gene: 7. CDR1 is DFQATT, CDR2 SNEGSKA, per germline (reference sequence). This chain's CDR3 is CSASPGQGGKNIQYF. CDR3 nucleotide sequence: TGCAGTGCTAGTCCGGGACAGGGAGGGAAAAACATTCAGTACTTC.

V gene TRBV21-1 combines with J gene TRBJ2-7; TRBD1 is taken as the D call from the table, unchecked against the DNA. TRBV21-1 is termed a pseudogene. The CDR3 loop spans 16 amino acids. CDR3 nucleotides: TGTGCCAGCAGCGGGAAGACAGGGAAGGGGTCCTACGAGCAGTACTTC. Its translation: CASSGKTGKGSYEQYF.

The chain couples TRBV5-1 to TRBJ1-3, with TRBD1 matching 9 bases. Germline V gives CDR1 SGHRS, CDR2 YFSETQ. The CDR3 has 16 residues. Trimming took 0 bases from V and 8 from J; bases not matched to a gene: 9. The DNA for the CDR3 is TGCGCCAGCAGCTTGGCCGAGGGACAGGGTAGGGACACCATATATTTT. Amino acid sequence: CASSLAEGQGRDTIYF.

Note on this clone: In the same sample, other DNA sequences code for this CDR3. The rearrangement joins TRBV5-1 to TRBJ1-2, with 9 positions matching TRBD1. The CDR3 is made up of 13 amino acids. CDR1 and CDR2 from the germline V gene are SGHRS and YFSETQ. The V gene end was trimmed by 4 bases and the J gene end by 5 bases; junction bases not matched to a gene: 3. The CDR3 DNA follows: TGCGCCAGCAGCCCCGGACAGGGGTATGGCTACACCTTC. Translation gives CASSPGQGYGYTF.

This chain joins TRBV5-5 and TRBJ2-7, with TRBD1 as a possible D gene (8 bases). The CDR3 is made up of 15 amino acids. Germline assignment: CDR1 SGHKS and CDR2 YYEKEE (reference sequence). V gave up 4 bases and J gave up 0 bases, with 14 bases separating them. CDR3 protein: CASSETGGASYEQYV. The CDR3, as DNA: TGTGCCAGCAGCGAAACAGGGGGGGCCTCCTACGAGCAGTACGTC.

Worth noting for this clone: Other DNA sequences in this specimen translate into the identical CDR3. The CDR3 DNA is TGTGCCAGCAGCTTCAGGGGGGATAATTCACCCCTCCACTTT. It is translated as CASSFRGDNSPLHF. V is TRBV5-8 and J is TRBJ1-6; 7 positions match TRBD1. There are 14 residues in the CDR3. The trim removed 2 bases at V and 5 bases at J, leaving 1 base unmatched. From germline, CDR1 is SGHTS and CDR2 YDEGEE. Drawing the rest from reference TRBV5-8 and TRBJ1-6, the complete variable domain is EAGVTQSPTHLIKTRGQQATLRCSPISGHTSVYWYQQALGLGLQFLLWYDEGEERNRGNFPPRFSGRQFPNYSSELNVNALELEDSALYLCASSFRGDNSPLHFGNGTRLTVT.

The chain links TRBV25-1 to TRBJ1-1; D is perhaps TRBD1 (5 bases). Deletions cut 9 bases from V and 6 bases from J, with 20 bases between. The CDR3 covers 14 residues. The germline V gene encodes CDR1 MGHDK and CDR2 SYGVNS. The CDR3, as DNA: TGTGCCAGTAAGGCTGGCGCAGGGTCCGCTGAAGCTTTCTTT. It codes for CASKAGAGSAEAFF.

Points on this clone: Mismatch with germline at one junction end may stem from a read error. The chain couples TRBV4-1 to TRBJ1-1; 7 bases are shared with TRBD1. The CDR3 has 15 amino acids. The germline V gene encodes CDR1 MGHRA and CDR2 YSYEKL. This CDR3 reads CASSQGPRGNAEAFF. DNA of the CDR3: TGCGCCAGCAGCCAAGGTCCCAGGGGGAACGCTGAAGCTTTCTTT.

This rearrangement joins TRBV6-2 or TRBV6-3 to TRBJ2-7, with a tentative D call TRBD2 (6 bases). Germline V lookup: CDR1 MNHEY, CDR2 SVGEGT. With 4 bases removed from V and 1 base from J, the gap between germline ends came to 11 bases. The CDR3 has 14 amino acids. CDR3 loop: CASSFSRGSYEQYV. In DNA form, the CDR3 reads TGTGCCAGCAGTTTTTCACGGGGGTCCTACGAGCAGTACGTC.

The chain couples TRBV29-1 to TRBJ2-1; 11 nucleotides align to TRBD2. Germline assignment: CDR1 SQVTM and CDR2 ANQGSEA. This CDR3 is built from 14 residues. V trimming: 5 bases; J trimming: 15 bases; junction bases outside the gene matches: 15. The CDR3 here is CSVYPLAGGRNLFF. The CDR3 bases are TGCAGCGTTTACCCCCTAGCGGGGGGCCGTAATCTGTTCTTC.

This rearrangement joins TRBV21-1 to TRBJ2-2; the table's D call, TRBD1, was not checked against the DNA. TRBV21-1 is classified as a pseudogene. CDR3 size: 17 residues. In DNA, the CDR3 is TGTGCCAGCAGCAAAACCCCACAGGGGCGAGAGACCGGGGAGCTGTTTTTT. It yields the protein CASSKTPQGRETGELFF.

CDR3 DNA: TGTGCCACCAGCCGGGGACTAGCGGGGTGGGACGAGCAGTACTTC. This codes for CATSRGLAGWDEQYF. The chain combines TRBV24-1 with TRBJ2-7; 13 bases are a match to TRBD2. Germline V CDR1 and CDR2: KGHDR, SFDVKD. V trimming: 7 bases; J trimming: 5 bases; junction bases outside the gene matches: 7. The CDR3 is 15 residues long.

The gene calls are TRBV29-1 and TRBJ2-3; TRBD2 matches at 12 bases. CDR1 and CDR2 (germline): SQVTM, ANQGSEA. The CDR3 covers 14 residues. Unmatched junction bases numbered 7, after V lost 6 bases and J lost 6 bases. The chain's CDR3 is CSVGTSGSFDTQYF. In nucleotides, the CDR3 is TGCAGCGTCGGGACTAGCGGGTCCTTTGATACGCAGTATTTT.

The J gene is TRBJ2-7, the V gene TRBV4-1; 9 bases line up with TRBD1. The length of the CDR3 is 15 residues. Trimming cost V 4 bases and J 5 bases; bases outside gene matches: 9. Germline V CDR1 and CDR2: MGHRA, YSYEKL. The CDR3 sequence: CASSPTGTGRDEQYF. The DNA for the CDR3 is TGCGCCAGCAGCCCAACCGGGACAGGGAGGGACGAGCAGTACTTC.

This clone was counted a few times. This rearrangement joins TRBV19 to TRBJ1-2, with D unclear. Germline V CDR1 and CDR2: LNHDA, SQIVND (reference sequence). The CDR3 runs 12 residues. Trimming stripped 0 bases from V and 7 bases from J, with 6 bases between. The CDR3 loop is CASSIDRVGYTF. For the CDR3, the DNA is TGTGCCAGTAGTATAGATCGGGTTGGCTACACCTTC.

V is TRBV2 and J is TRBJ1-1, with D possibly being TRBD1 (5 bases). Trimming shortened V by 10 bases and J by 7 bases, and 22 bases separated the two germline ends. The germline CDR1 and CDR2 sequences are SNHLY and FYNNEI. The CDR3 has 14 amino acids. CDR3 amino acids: CAIHWGSPPYEAFF. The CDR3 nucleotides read TGTGCCATCCACTGGGGCTCGCCACCATATGAAGCTTTCTTT.